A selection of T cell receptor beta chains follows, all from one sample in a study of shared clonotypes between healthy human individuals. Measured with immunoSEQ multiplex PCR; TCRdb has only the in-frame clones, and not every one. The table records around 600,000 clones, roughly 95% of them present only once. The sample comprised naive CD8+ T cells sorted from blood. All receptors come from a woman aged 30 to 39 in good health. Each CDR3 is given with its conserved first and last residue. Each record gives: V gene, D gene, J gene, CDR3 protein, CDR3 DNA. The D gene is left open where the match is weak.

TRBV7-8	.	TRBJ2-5	CASSPLSNWETQYF	TGTGCCAGCAGCCCCCTGTCGAATTGGGAGACCCAGTACTTC
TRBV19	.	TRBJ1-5	CASSRSLYSNQPQHF	TGTGCCAGTAGTCGTAGTCTTTATAGCAATCAGCCCCAGCATTTT
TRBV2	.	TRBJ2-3	CASIGTTDTQYF	TGTGCCAGCATCGGGACTACAGATACGCAGTATTTT
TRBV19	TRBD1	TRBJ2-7	CASSDGQGTYEQYF	TGTGCCAGTAGTGACGGACAGGGCACCTACGAGCAGTACTTC
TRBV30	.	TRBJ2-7	CAWSPGAGGPYEQYF	TGTGCCTGGAGTCCCGGGGCAGGGGGGCCCTACGAGCAGTACTTC
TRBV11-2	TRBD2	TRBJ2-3	CASSPGTSGGLF	TGTGCCAGCAGCCCCGGGACTAGCGGGGGTCTTTTT
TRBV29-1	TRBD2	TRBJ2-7	CSALLAGVNEQYF	TGCAGCGCCCTACTAGCGGGAGTGAACGAGCAGTACTTC
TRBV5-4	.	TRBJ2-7	CASSFGGGQTYEQYF	TGTGCCAGCAGCTTTGGAGGGGGCCAGACCTACGAGCAGTACTTC
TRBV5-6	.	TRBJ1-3	CASSSNKPWESTSGNTIYF	TGTGCCAGCAGCTCTAACAAACCCTGGGAGTCCACCTCTGGAAACACCATATATTTT
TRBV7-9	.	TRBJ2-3	CASGLVRDLVDTQYF	TGTGCCAGCGGCTTAGTGCGGGATCTGGTAGATACGCAGTATTTT
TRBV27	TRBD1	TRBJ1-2	CASSPGGPGGPNYGYTF	TGTGCCAGCAGCCCAGGGGGCCCAGGGGGCCCTAACTATGGCTACACCTTC
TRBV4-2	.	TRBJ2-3	CASSHSLRGATSTDTQYF	TGTGCCAGCAGCCATTCCCTTAGAGGGGCTACTAGCACAGATACGCAGTATTTT
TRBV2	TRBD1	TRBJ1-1	CASSMDRGIGYTEAFF	TGTGCCAGCAGTATGGACAGGGGCATTGGGTACACTGAAGCTTTCTTT
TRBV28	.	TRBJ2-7	CASSLLQGSYEQYF	TGTGCCAGCAGTTTATTGCAGGGGTCCTACGAGCAGTACTTC
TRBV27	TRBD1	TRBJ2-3	CASRLTGTGPDTQYF	TGTGCCAGCAGGCTAACCGGGACAGGGCCCGATACGCAGTATTTT
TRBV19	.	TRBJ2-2	CASRGPGSAGELFF	TGTGCCAGTAGGGGGCCAGGGAGTGCCGGGGAGCTGTTTTTT
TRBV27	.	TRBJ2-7	CASRGVNSYEQYF	TGTGCCAGCAGGGGGGTGAACTCCTACGAGCAGTACTTC
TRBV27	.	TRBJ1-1	CASSLNGQPNTEAFF	TGTGCCAGCAGTCTCAACGGACAGCCGAACACTGAAGCTTTCTTT